This is a list of T cell receptor beta chains from one sample in a study of cytomegalovirus exposure and HLA in healthy donors. Profiled with immunoSEQ multiplex PCR; TCRdb holds only in-frame clones, not every one. The table for this sample gives some 80,000 clones. The sample taken for sequencing was PBMCs. Receptors were obtained from a young woman in good health and CMV-seronegative. Each CDR3 is given with its conserved first and last residue. A D gene is named only where the DNA matches it firmly.

TRBJ2-2,TRBD2,TRBV12-5,CASGLGLAGATNTGELFF,TGTGCTAGTGGTCTGGGACTAGCGGGAGCCACGAACACCGGGGAGCTGTTTTTT
TRBJ2-7,TRBD1,TRBV7-9,CASSSGQERNEQYF,TGTGCCAGCAGCTCGGGACAGGAAAGAAACGAGCAGTACTTC
TRBJ2-5,NA,TRBV28,CASSPGVETQYF,TGTGCCAGCAGTCCGGGGGTGGAGACCCAGTACTTC
TRBJ1-1,TRBD1,TRBV2,CASRGQGATEAFF,TGTGCCAGCAGAGGCCAGGGGGCCACTGAAGCTTTCTTT
TRBJ2-7,NA,TRBV19,CASSRTVESYEQYF,TGTGCCAGTAGTAGGACAGTCGAATCCTACGAGCAGTACTTC
TRBJ2-7,NA,TRBV30,CAWSPGLEQYF,TGTGCCTGGAGTCCGGGACTCGAGCAGTACTTC
TRBJ2-7,TRBD1,TRBV18,CASSPLKGQGPYEQYF,TGTGCCAGCTCACCGTTAAAGGGACAGGGTCCCTACGAGCAGTACTTC
TRBJ1-1,NA,TRBV18,CASSLLDRLVTEAFF,TGTGCCAGCTCCCTACTCGACAGGCTGGTCACTGAAGCTTTCTTT
TRBJ2-3,NA,TRBV2,CASSPVADTQYF,TGTGCCAGCAGTCCCGTCGCAGATACGCAGTATTTT
TRBJ1-1,NA,TRBV6-5,CASSYWGGGTEAFF,TGTGCCAGCAGTTACTGGGGGGGCGGCACTGAAGCTTTCTTT
TRBJ2-7,NA,TRBV30,CAWSKQGLGEQYF,TGTGCCTGGAGTAAACAGGGCTTGGGGGAGCAGTACTTC
TRBJ1-5,NA,TRBV18,CASSPWSDQPQHF,TGTGCCAGCTCACCATGGAGCGATCAGCCCCAGCATTTT
TRBJ2-5,NA,TRBV5-1,CASSQGHSQETQYF,TGCGCCAGCAGCCAGGGACACTCACAAGAGACCCAGTACTTC
TRBJ1-4,NA,TRBV4-1,CASSRALEDEKLFF,TGCGCCAGCAGCCGAGCTTTAGAGGATGAAAAACTGTTTTTT
TRBJ2-7,TRBD1,TRBV4-3,CASSQSRGQYEQYF,TGCGCCAGCAGCCAATCCAGGGGGCAGTACGAGCAGTACTTC
TRBJ2-7,TRBD1,TRBV5-6,CASSLTGGEQYF,TGTGCCAGCAGCTTGACAGGGGGCGAGCAGTACTTC
TRBJ1-2,TRBD1,TRBV5-6,CASSLAGTAYGYTF,TGTGCCAGCAGCTTGGCCGGGACAGCCTATGGCTACACCTTC
TRBJ1-2,NA,TRBV5-1,CASSLSAGGGYTF,TGCGCCAGCAGCTTGTCGGCCGGGGGTGGCTACACCTTC
TRBJ2-1,NA,TRBV18,CASSPPIAANEQFF,TGTGCCAGCTCACCACCGATAGCGGCGAATGAGCAGTTCTTC
TRBJ2-7,TRBD1,TRBV5-4,CASSLSGQTYEQYF,TGTGCCAGCAGCTTGTCGGGACAGACCTACGAGCAGTACTTC
TRBJ2-1,NA,TRBV5-1,CASSHLSGDEQFF,TGCGCCAGCAGCCATCTGTCGGGAGATGAGCAGTTCTTC
TRBJ1-5,NA,TRBV6-1,CASSDDRAYSNQPQHF,TGTGCCAGCAGTGACGACAGAGCATATAGCAATCAGCCCCAGCATTTT
TRBJ2-2,TRBD2,TRBV18,CASSFKRGPNTGELFF,TGTGCCAGCTCGTTCAAGCGGGGACCGAACACCGGGGAGCTGTTTTTT
TRBJ2-1,NA,TRBV25-1,CASSPYPYNEQFF,TGTGCCAGCAGTCCCTATCCATACAATGAGCAGTTCTTC
TRBJ2-2,TRBD1,TRBV19,CASRDSGTGPLGELFF,TGTGCCAGTAGAGACTCGGGGACAGGCCCACTCGGGGAGCTGTTTTTT
TRBJ2-7,NA,TRBV7-2,CASSQTRGPYEQYF,TGTGCCAGCAGCCAAACCAGGGGACCCTACGAGCAGTACTTC
TRBJ2-7,TRBD1,TRBV2,CASSFRSSRQGAYEQYF,TGTGCCAGCAGTTTCCGATCTTCTCGACAGGGGGCCTACGAGCAGTACTTC
TRBJ2-3,TRBD2,TRBV29-1,CSVVGGRMGATDTQYF,TGCAGCGTTGTCGGCGGGAGAATGGGCGCCACAGATACGCAGTATTTT
TRBJ2-2,NA,TRBV18,CASSPTQNTGELFF,TGTGCCAGCTCACCAACACAGAACACCGGGGAGCTGTTTTTT
TRBJ2-5,TRBD2,TRBV19,CASSIGLAGTEETQYF,TGTGCCAGTAGTATCGGACTAGCGGGGACGGAGGAGACCCAGTACTTC
TRBJ1-1,TRBD1,TRBV19,CASSPNRGLSEAFF,TGTGCCAGTAGCCCAAACAGGGGCTTATCTGAAGCTTTCTTT
TRBJ1-2,NA,TRBV7-9,CASRIAGGPYGYTF,TGTGCCAGCAGGATCGCCGGCGGGCCCTATGGCTACACCTTC
TRBJ1-6,NA,TRBV6-5,CASRGGGGNSPLHF,TGTGCCAGCAGAGGAGGAGGTGGGAATTCACCCCTCCACTTT
TRBJ2-6,TRBD1,TRBV7-9,CASSLGTAGANVLTF,TGTGCCAGCAGCTTGGGGACAGCTGGGGCCAACGTCCTGACTTTC
TRBJ2-1,TRBD1,TRBV5-6,CASSFGTGDTEQFF,TGTGCCAGCAGCTTCGGGACAGGGGACACTGAGCAGTTCTTC
TRBJ1-2,TRBD1,TRBV19,CASSITGGISIYGYTF,TGTGCCAGTAGTATTACAGGGGGCATTTCAATTTATGGCTACACCTTC
TRBJ1-1,NA,TRBV30,CAWSYATGGNTEAFF,TGTGCCTGGAGTTACGCGACAGGAGGGAACACTGAAGCTTTCTTT
TRBJ1-6,TRBD1,TRBV19,CASSGGQGTSPLHF,TGTGCCAGTAGTGGGGGACAGGGAACTTCACCCCTCCACTTT
TRBJ2-7,NA,TRBV28,CASSSGTVPYEQYF,TGTGCCAGCAGTTCCGGGACTGTTCCCTACGAGCAGTACTTC
TRBJ2-3,TRBD2,TRBV4-2,CASSRASGVEDTQYF,TGTGCCAGCAGCCGAGCTAGCGGGGTAGAGGATACGCAGTATTTT
TRBJ1-2,NA,TRBV5-4,CASATGGTNYGYTF,TGTGCCAGCGCAACCGGGGGGACTAACTATGGCTACACCTTC
TRBJ2-7,TRBD1,TRBV6-6,CASGGTGAYEQYF,TGTGCCAGTGGGGGGACAGGAGCCTACGAGCAGTACTTC
TRBJ1-1,NA,TRBV7-2,CASSPMTEMNTEAFF,TGTGCCAGCAGCCCGATGACAGAAATGAACACTGAAGCTTTCTTT
TRBJ2-3,TRBD2,TRBV9,CASSAPGGATDTQYF,TGTGCCAGCAGCGCCCCCGGGGGGGCCACAGATACGCAGTATTTT
TRBJ2-7,NA,TRBV5-1,CASSLGSRADEQYF,TGCGCCAGCAGCTTGGGGTCCAGGGCCGACGAGCAGTACTTC
TRBJ1-1,NA,TRBV25-1,CASSEGDTNTEAFF,TGTGCCAGCAGTGAGGGGGACACCAACACTGAAGCTTTCTTT
TRBJ1-3,TRBD1,TRBV4-1,CASSQAGQGIGNTIYF,TGCGCCAGCAGCCAAGCTGGACAGGGGATCGGAAACACCATATATTTT
TRBJ2-1,NA,TRBV19,CASSLGQSYNEQFF,TGTGCCAGTAGTCTCGGACAGTCCTACAATGAGCAGTTCTTC
TRBJ2-4,NA,TRBV5-1,CASSRPGENIQYF,TGCGCCAGCAGCCGGCCAGGGGAAAACATTCAGTACTTC
TRBJ1-2,NA,TRBV4-2,CASSHAQGFGDGYTF,TGTGCCAGCAGCCACGCACAGGGCTTTGGGGATGGCTACACCTTC
TRBJ1-2,NA,TRBV7-9,CASSPQGMINGYTF,TGTGCCAGCAGCCCCCAGGGGATGATTAATGGCTACACCTTC